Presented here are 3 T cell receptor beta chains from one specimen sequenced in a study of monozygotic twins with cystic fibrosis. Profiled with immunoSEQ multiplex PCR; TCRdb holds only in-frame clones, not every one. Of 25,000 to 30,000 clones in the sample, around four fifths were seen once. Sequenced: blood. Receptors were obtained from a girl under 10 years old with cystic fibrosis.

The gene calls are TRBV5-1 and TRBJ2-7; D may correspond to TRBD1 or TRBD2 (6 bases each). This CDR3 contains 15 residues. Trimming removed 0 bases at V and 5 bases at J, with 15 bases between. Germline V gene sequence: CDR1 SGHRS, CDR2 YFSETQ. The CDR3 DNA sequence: TGCGCCAGCAGCTTGGTACGGGGGCTGAGCAACGAGCAGTACTTC. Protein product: CASSLVRGLSNEQYF.

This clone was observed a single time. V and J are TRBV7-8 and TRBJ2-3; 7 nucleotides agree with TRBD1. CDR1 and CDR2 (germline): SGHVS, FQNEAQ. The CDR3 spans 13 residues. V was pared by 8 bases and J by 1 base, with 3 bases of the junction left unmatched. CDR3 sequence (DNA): TGTGCCAGCGGTAGGGGGCGCACAGATACGCAGTATTTT. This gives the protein CASGRGRTDTQYF.

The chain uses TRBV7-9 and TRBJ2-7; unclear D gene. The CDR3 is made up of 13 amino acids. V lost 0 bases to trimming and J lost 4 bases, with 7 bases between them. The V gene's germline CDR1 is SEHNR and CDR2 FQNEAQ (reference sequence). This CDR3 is CASSLAGSYEQYF. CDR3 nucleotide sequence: TGTGCCAGCAGCTTAGCCGGATCATACGAGCAGTACTTC.